These T cell receptor beta chains were read from a single sample in a study of cytomegalovirus exposure and HLA in healthy donors. Produced via immunoSEQ multiplex PCR; TCRdb's table is partial and in-frame only. The data hold 200,000 to 250,000 clones, with roughly 83% observed a single time. Source material: PBMCs. The receptors here all came from a girl aged 10 to 17 in good health and CMV-seronegative. CDR3s include the opening cysteine and the closing phenylalanine or tryptophan. Each record gives: J gene, D gene, V gene, CDR3 protein. D genes are given only for firm matches.

>TRBJ1-3|NA|TRBV29-1
CSVETASRNTIYF
>TRBJ2-3|NA|TRBV10-2
CASSVGSMQDTQYF
>TRBJ1-1|NA|TRBV10-1
CASSESLGVYTEAFF
>TRBJ2-1|NA|TRBV5-6
CASSRGKANEQFF
>TRBJ2-2|TRBD2|TRBV27
CASSAPGVTSGITGELFF
>TRBJ1-4|NA|TRBV6-5
CASSYSPQTTNEKLFF
>TRBJ2-7|TRBD1|TRBV7-9
CASRAGTGVYEQYF
>TRBJ1-3|TRBD1|TRBV2
CASSLRQGLSGNTIYF
>TRBJ1-1|TRBD1|TRBV18
CASSRDRENTEAFF
>TRBJ1-5|NA|TRBV27
CASSLYGNRYSNQPQHF
>TRBJ2-5|TRBD1|TRBV28
CASRDRGQETQYF
>TRBJ1-3|NA|TRBV11-2
CASSLAWAHGNTIYF
>TRBJ1-3|NA|TRBV18
CASSPTSMEQLHSGNTIYF
>TRBJ2-5|TRBD2|TRBV7-9
CASSLLPIGEGQETQYF
>TRBJ1-4|NA|TRBV6-5
CASGNRDEKLFF
>TRBJ1-1|NA|TRBV2
CASSEGHTTEAFF
>TRBJ2-7|TRBD1|TRBV6-5
CASALQGTSYEQYF
>TRBJ2-1|TRBD2|TRBV9
CASSVGISGGAAYNEQFF
>TRBJ1-6|NA|TRBV12-2
CASRLHREWGNNSPLHF
>TRBJ1-2|NA|TRBV6-4
CASRPGANYGYTF
>TRBJ1-5|NA|TRBV7-9
CAGDRRYQPQHF
>TRBJ1-6|NA|TRBV7-2
CASSSEAIASPLHF
>TRBJ1-2|NA|TRBV4-3
CASSQDLGSLNYGYTF
>TRBJ2-2|TRBD2|TRBV4-3
CASSQEGGGPTGELFF
>TRBJ1-1|NA|TRBV7-3
CASSSQTSGAEAFF
>TRBJ2-7|NA|TRBV27
CASSLRTETYEQYF
>TRBJ1-1|NA|TRBV18
CASSPAKRRNTEAFF
>TRBJ2-1|TRBD1|TRBV5-4
CASSEGQPYNEQFF
>TRBJ1-1|NA|TRBV28
CASRGLSNTEAFF
>TRBJ2-1|NA|TRBV7-8
CASSPRGGGTDYNEQFF
>TRBJ2-7|TRBD1|TRBV5-1
CASSRTGGNEQYF
>TRBJ1-2|NA|TRBV5-4
CASSSDINYGYTF
>TRBJ2-1|NA|TRBV9
CASSVENRANEQFF
>TRBJ1-2|NA|TRBV7-9
CSSSLRRTTFLVGGGGYTF
>TRBJ2-1|NA|TRBV5-1
CASSLERAPGAYNEQFF
>TRBJ2-5|NA|TRBV30
CAWSVGVGGPYQETQYF
>TRBJ2-2|NA|TRBV23-1
CASSQSGRCTTGELFF
>TRBJ1-2|NA|TRBV2
CASSLRKADISTF
>TRBJ1-4|TRBD1|TRBV5-6
CASSTGTVNEKLFF
>TRBJ1-2|NA|TRBV28
CATEDNNYGYTF
>TRBJ1-1|TRBD1|TRBV2
CASSGDRGTEAFF
>TRBJ2-3|TRBD2|TRBV7-8
CASILGRGADTQYF
>TRBJ2-5|TRBD2|TRBV11-2
CASSLSRAGQETQYF
>TRBJ2-6|NA|TRBV2
CASNGQTSGANVLTF
>TRBJ1-1|NA|TRBV27
CASSPGLTYTEAFF
>TRBJ1-2|NA|TRBV5-1
CASSLEPEMLYGYTF